A selection of T cell receptor beta chains follows, all from one sample in a study of identical twins. Via MiXCR, TCRdb re-called the 5' RACE reads, giving one row per CDR3 protein. The table shows 1.5 million to 2 million distinct CDR3 sequences, with about 32% occurring only once. Sequencing was carried out using cord blood. The receptor set was obtained from a newborn girl in good health. The CDR3 runs from the conserved cysteine through the conserved F or W. A D gene is named only where the DNA matches it firmly. Clone size is stated in some rows and not others, as once, few, many or a class when expanded.

D gene | clone size | J gene | V gene | CDR3 DNA | CDR3 protein
- | many | TRBJ1-2 | TRBV3-1 | TGTGCCAGCAGCCAAGATCTCAGGGCCTTCTATGGCTACACCTTC | CASSQDLRAFYGYTF
TRBD2 | - | TRBJ2-7 | TRBV29-1 | TGCAGCGTTGAGTCTAGCGGGGTACACAATGAGCAGTACTTC | CSVESSGVHNEQYF
TRBD2 | - | TRBJ2-5 | TRBV28 | TGTGCCAGCAGTTCCCCCGGGAGGAGGGAGACCCAGTACTTC | CASSSPGRRETQYF
TRBD2 | - | TRBJ2-3 | TRBV6-2/TRBV6-3 | TGTGCCAGCAGTTACGGGGGACTAGCGACAGGTACGCAGTATTTT | CASSYGGLATGTQYF
TRBD1 | - | TRBJ1-2 | TRBV5-1 | TGCGCCAGCAGCCTCCGACAGGGAGACCCCTCGTATGGCTACACCTTC | CASSLRQGDPSYGYTF
TRBD2 | - | TRBJ2-3 | TRBV20-1 | TGCAGTGCTAGAGATCCTAGCGGGGGGATGTCAGATACGCAGTATTTT | CSARDPSGGMSDTQYF
- | few | TRBJ1-4 | TRBV27 | TGTGCCAGCAGTCCTACGGGACCCCCCAATGAAAAACTGTTTTTT | CASSPTGPPNEKLFF
TRBD2 | - | TRBJ2-1 | TRBV7-2 | TGTGCCAGCAGCTTAAGGGGACTAGCGGGGACGGATGAGCAGTTCTTC | CASSLRGLAGTDEQFF
- | - | TRBJ2-4 | TRBV19 | TGTGCCAGTAGTATGGGGACAGCGGGAAACATTCAGTACTTC | CASSMGTAGNIQYF
TRBD1 | - | TRBJ2-3 | TRBV20-1 | TGCAGTGCTAGAGGTGGGACAGGCCTTTATACCTGGCAGTATTTT | CSARGGTGLYTWQYF
TRBD2 | few | TRBJ2-5 | TRBV20-1 | TGCAGTGCTGATGGAGCGGTAGCGGGAAGCCAAGAGACCCAGTACTTC | CSADGAVAGSQETQYF
- | few | TRBJ1-2 | TRBV24-1 | TGTGCCACCAGCGGGGATGGCTACACCTTC | CATSGDGYTF
- | few | TRBJ2-1 | TRBV6-6 | TGTGCCAGCAGCCCCGCTCAGACTAGCTACAATGAGCAGTTCTTC | CASSPAQTSYNEQFF
TRBD2 | few | TRBJ2-1 | TRBV12-5 | TGTGCTAGTGGACATAGCGGGAGGTACAATGAGCAGTTCTTC | CASGHSGRYNEQFF
- | - | TRBJ2-1 | TRBV24-1 | TGTGCCACCAGGGACGGCTCTTCCTACAATGAGCAGTTCTTC | CATRDGSSYNEQFF
- | few | TRBJ2-1 | TRBV20-1 | TGCAGTGCTCCAGCGACTTCCAGCGGGTCCTACAATGAGCAGTTCTTC | CSAPATSSGSYNEQFF
TRBD2 | few | TRBJ2-7 | TRBV20-1 | TGCAGTGCTAGGACTAGCGGGGGCCTACCCTACGAGCAGTACTTC | CSARTSGGLPYEQYF
TRBD1 | - | TRBJ2-3 | TRBV5-1 | TGCGCCAGCAGCTTGGGGGACAGGGATGCTACGCAGTATTTT | CASSLGDRDATQYF
- | - | TRBJ2-7 | TRBV3-1 | TGTGCCAGCAGCCAAGGGACAGAAGGCTACGAGCAGTACTTC | CASSQGTEGYEQYF
- | few | TRBJ1-2 | TRBV24-1 | TGTGCCACCAGTGATTTAGGCGGGGGCTACACCTTC | CATSDLGGGYTF
TRBD1 | - | TRBJ1-2 | TRBV28 | TGTGCCAGCAGTTTCCGCAGCAGGGGGTACAACTATGGCTACACCTTC | CASSFRSRGYNYGYTF
- | few | TRBJ1-5 | TRBV28 | TGTGCCAGCAGTTTACGTTCGGGGGCAGGGTTTGTCAATCAGCCCCAGCATTTT | CASSLRSGAGFVNQPQHF
TRBD2 | once | TRBJ2-3 | TRBV12-3/TRBV12-4 | TGTGCCAGCAGCTCTCTAGCGGGGAGGATTGATACGCAATATTTT | CASSSLAGRIDTQYF
- | few | TRBJ1-1 | TRBV7-9 | TGTGCCAGCAGGTTACAGGGAACGAACACTGAAGCTTTCTTT | CASRLQGTNTEAFF
- | few | TRBJ2-7 | TRBV7-8 | TGTGCCAGCAGCTCGACGGACAGCCGAAGTCTCGAGCAGTACTTC | CASSSTDSRSLEQYF
TRBD1 | few | TRBJ1-2 | TRBV7-9 | TGTGCCTGTAGTCCCGGGACAGTCTATGGCTACACCTTC | CACSPGTVYGYTF
- | few | TRBJ2-7 | TRBV11-2 | TGTGCCAGCAGGTACCGGGACCGAGCCTACGAGCAGTACTTC | CASRYRDRAYEQYF
TRBD1 | - | TRBJ1-3 | TRBV14 | TGTGCCAGCAGCCTCTTCGGGACAGCCGGAAACACCATATATTTT | CASSLFGTAGNTIYF
- | few | TRBJ1-1 | TRBV9 | TGTGCCAGCAGCGCCCCGAGTTGGGGACACCTGAACACTGAAGCTTTCTTT | CASSAPSWGHLNTEAFF
TRBD1 | few | TRBJ2-7 | TRBV29-1 | TGCAGCGTCACCGGGACAGTGGTCAACGAGCAGTACTTC | CSVTGTVVNEQYF
- | - | TRBJ1-5 | TRBV21-1 | TGTGCCAGCAGCAAAACTGGGACAGGGGGACATCAGCCCCAGCATTTT | CASSKTGTGGHQPQHF
- | - | TRBJ2-3 | TRBV2 | TGTGCCAGCAGTGGACCAACTTATAGCACAGATACGCAGTATTTT | CASSGPTYSTDTQYF
TRBD2 | - | TRBJ2-4 | TRBV24-1 | TGTGCCACCAGTGATTACCCAACTAGCGGAAACATTCAGTACTTC | CATSDYPTSGNIQYF
- | - | TRBJ2-7 | TRBV28 | TGTGCCAGCAGTTTTTCATTATCCATTCGGGCCTACGAGCAGTACTTC | CASSFSLSIRAYEQYF
TRBD2 | few | TRBJ2-3 | TRBV5-1 | TGCGCCAGCGGGATCGGGACTAGTCGGGATACGCAGTATTTT | CASGIGTSRDTQYF
TRBD1 | - | TRBJ1-1 | TRBV30 | TGTGCCTGCCCTAGGGTTTACAGGGGAGACACTGAAGCTTTCTTT | CACPRVYRGDTEAFF
- | - | TRBJ2-1 | TRBV28 | TGTGCCAGCAGTTCCGCCAGAGTCCAAAATGAGCAGTTCTTC | CASSSARVQNEQFF
TRBD2 | few | TRBJ2-3 | TRBV10-1 | TGCGCCAGCAGTGAGACTACTCTAGCGGGGGGAGATACGCAGTATTTT | CASSETTLAGGDTQYF
TRBD2 | - | TRBJ2-5 | TRBV6-1 | TGTGCCAGCAGTAGCCGGGAGGGACGGAGGCAGGAGACCCAGTACTTC | CASSSREGRRQETQYF
- | few | TRBJ1-1 | TRBV27 | TGTGCCAGCAGTTATGCGGGGCGGGTTGAAGCTTTCTTT | CASSYAGRVEAFF
- | - | TRBJ2-5 | TRBV11-1 | TGTGCCAGCAGCTTAGCGGATACAGCTACCCAGTACTTC | CASSLADTATQYF